The 8 T cell receptor beta chains below were found in one sample sequenced in a study of T cell clusters in autoimmune cytopenias. Each sample's input was 250 ng genomic DNA, 30,000 to 45,000 genome equivalents. Multiplex touch-down PCR amplified TRB using TRB-A and TRB-B pools in one tube. TCRdb processed the multiplex PCR reads again and assigns one entry to each CDR3 protein, with no DNA. The repertoire table contains over 10,000 distinct CDR3 sequences. These data were likewise used in another study, on T cell repertoires in aging, cancer and after chemotherapy.

Sequenced input: peripheral blood. The source of these receptors is a human donor in good health.

Frequency places this clonotype as medium-sized. The V call is TRBV12-3 or TRBV12-4, the J call TRBJ2-1; checking the TCRdb D call of TRBD1 is not possible without DNA. The CDR3 sequence is 13 residues long. CDR3 amino acids: CATPGPRYNEQFF.

The rearrangement joins TRBV11-3 to TRBJ1-2; TCRdb's D call, TRBD1, is unchecked because there is no DNA. Germline lookup yields CDR1 SGHNT and CDR2 YENEEA. The CDR3 has 13 amino acids. CDR3 residues: CASSADRSYGYTF.

The CDR3 sequence is CASSLGTGTHTEAFF. This chain links TRBV11-3 with TRBJ1-1; TCRdb calls TRBD1, which cannot be checked without DNA. CDR3 length equals 15 residues. Germline V gene lookup returns CDR1 SGHNT and CDR2 YENEEA.

The chain couples TRBV18 to TRBJ2-1. The CDR3 extends over 16 amino acids. The V gene's germline CDR1 is KGHSH and CDR2 LQKENI. The CDR3 loop reads CASSPIDTESYNEQFF.

V and J are TRBV11-2 and TRBJ2-5. This CDR3 has 14 amino acids. Germline-derived CDR1 and CDR2 are SGHAT and FQNNGV. The CDR3 loop reads CASSLEQHQETQYF.

This chain uses TRBV5-6 with TRBJ2-5; TCRdb picks TRBD2, but there is no DNA to check that call. CDR1 is SGHDT, CDR2 YYEEEE, per germline. This CDR3 region has 14 residues. This chain's CDR3 is CASSRTSLQETQYF. The variable domain in full, with the rest retrieved from reference TRBV5-6 and TRBJ2-5, is DAGVTQSPTHLIKTRGQQVTLRCSPKSGHDTVSWYQQALGQGPQFIFQYYEEEERQRGNFPDRFSGHQFPNYSSELNVNALLLGDSALYLCASSRTSLQETQYFGPGTRLLVL.

The V call is TRBV5-4, the J call TRBJ1-1; no DNA is available, so the TRBD1 call from TCRdb remains unchecked. CDR3 length: 13 residues. Per germline, CDR1 SGHNT and CDR2 YYREEE (reference sequence). CDR3 in amino acids: CASSSGQGDEAFF.

This chain uses TRBV10-3 with TRBJ2-7; TCRdb's assignment of TRBD1 cannot be checked, as there is no DNA. Germline V gives CDR1 ENHRY, CDR2 SYGVKD. CDR3 length equals 13 residues. The CDR3 spells CAIQWGVTYEQYF.